These 26 T cell receptor beta chains originate from one sample sequenced in a study of blood T cell repertoires in COVID-19. Using immunoSEQ multiplex PCR, the repertoire was profiled, and TCRdb retains in-frame clones only, with some absent. The sample lists 20,000 to 30,000 clones; nearly 95% were seen once. Sequences were obtained from peripheral blood. These receptors were taken from a human donor in a cohort sampled during active COVID-19.

The chain has TRBV28 and TRBJ1-1; D unresolved. V shed 5 bases and J shed 1 base, with 8 bases lying between them. The CDR3 is 13 amino acids. Germline V lookup: CDR1 MDHEN, CDR2 SYDVKM. The CDR3 DNA is TGTGCCAGCAGTGAACAGTCGAACACTGAAGCTTTCTTT. Translation: CASSEQSNTEAFF.

The rearrangement joins TRBV7-9 to TRBJ2-3; D unresolved. The V end lost 1 base, the J end lost 5 bases, and 4 bases lay between the germline ends. This CDR3 is 12 amino acids long. Germline values: CDR1 SEHNR, CDR2 FQNEAQ (reference sequence). CDR3 sequence reads: CASSLDRDTQYF. Written as DNA, the CDR3 is TGTGCCAGCAGCTTAGATCGAGATACGCAGTATTTT.

The chain couples TRBV28 to TRBJ1-1; the D is unclear. V lost 2 bases, J lost 1 base, and 8 bases lay in between. Germline CDR1 and CDR2: MDHEN and SYDVKM. There are 14 residues in the CDR3. CDR3 in amino acids: CASSLLLRNTEAFF. The CDR3 DNA sequence: TGTGCCAGCAGTTTACTCCTGAGGAACACTGAAGCTTTCTTT.

The chain uses TRBV10-3 and TRBJ1-2; 7 bases are a match to TRBD1. V trimming: 0 bases; J trimming: 4 bases; junction bases outside the gene matches: 11. The CDR3 consists of 17 residues. Looked up from germline, CDR1 is ENHRY and CDR2 is SYGVKD. The CDR3 region is CAISESSRTGTVYGYTF. CDR3 nucleotides: TGTGCCATCAGTGAGTCGAGCCGAACCGGGACAGTCTATGGCTACACCTTC.

This chain connects TRBV5-4 to TRBJ1-2, with 7 positions matching TRBD1. J lost 4 bases, V lost 0 bases, and 6 bases had no gene match. This CDR3 spans 15 amino acids. The germline CDR1 and CDR2 sequences are SGHNT and YYREEE (reference sequence). Written as DNA, the CDR3 is TGTGCCAGCAGCTTGGGGGGGACAGAGCTCTATGGCTACACCTTC. This translates into CASSLGGTELYGYTF.

V is TRBV5-1 and J is TRBJ2-1; 7 positions match TRBD2. The germline CDR1 and CDR2 sequences are SGHRS and YFSETQ. V trimming: 2 bases; J trimming: 6 bases; junction bases outside the gene matches: 8. The CDR3 length is 15 residues. The chain's CDR3 is CASSLERGASNEQFF. The CDR3 DNA sequence: TGCGCCAGCAGCTTAGAGCGGGGAGCGTCCAATGAGCAGTTCTTC.

The CDR3 is CASSEIRPAGANVLTF. The CDR3 DNA reads TGTGCCAGCAGCGAGATACGCCCGGCTGGGGCCAACGTCCTGACTTTC. The genes are TRBV7-9 and TRBJ2-6; unclear D gene. The CDR3 covers 16 residues. V shed 5 bases and J shed 2 bases, with 13 bases lying between them. CDR1 is SEHNR and CDR2 is FQNEAQ in the germline V gene (reference sequence).

V and J are TRBV5-1 and TRBJ2-3, with D maybe TRBD1 (6 bases). Per the germline V gene, CDR1 is SGHRS and CDR2 is YFSETQ. The V gene lost 0 bases and the J gene lost 5 bases, with 10 bases spanning the gap. This CDR3 is built from 14 residues. DNA of the CDR3: TGCGCCAGCAGCTTGGTAGGGGGAGTAGATACGCAGTATTTT. It specifies CASSLVGGVDTQYF.

The CDR3: CASSIIGQGKDTQYF. The CDR3 DNA reads as TGTGCCAGTAGTATAATTGGGCAGGGGAAAGATACGCAGTATTTT. The gene calls are TRBV19 and TRBJ2-3; D perhaps matches TRBD1 (6 bases). There are 15 residues in the CDR3. Per germline, CDR1 LNHDA and CDR2 SQIVND (reference sequence). V was cut by 2 bases and J by 5 bases, with 14 bases left in between.

This sequence joins TRBV10-3 and TRBJ2-7; 9 nucleotides align to TRBD1. Germline CDR1 is ENHRY and CDR2 is SYGVKD. V trimming: 0 bases; J trimming: 3 bases; junction bases outside the gene matches: 3. The CDR3 consists of 15 residues. The CDR3 is CAISESRDRDYEQYF. The CDR3 nucleotides are TGTGCCATCAGTGAGTCCAGGGACAGGGACTACGAGCAGTACTTC.

V and J are TRBV5-1 and TRBJ2-7, with 8 bases lining up with TRBD2. CDR1 SGHRS and CDR2 YFSETQ come from the germline V gene. This CDR3 is built from 14 residues. V shed 4 bases, J shed 4 bases, and the junction held 7 bases outside the gene matches. This chain's CDR3 is CASSPAGDWYEQYF. The DNA for the CDR3 is TGCGCCAGCAGCCCAGCGGGAGACTGGTACGAGCAGTACTTC.

The chain joins TRBV6-1 to TRBJ2-1; 10 bases are a match to TRBD2. This CDR3 has 17 amino acids. Germline assignment: CDR1 MNHNS and CDR2 SASEGT. V was pared by 1 base and J by 4 bases, with 7 bases of the junction left unmatched. The CDR3 is CASSEGASGGVYNEQFF. In nucleotides, the CDR3 is TGTGCCAGCAGTGAAGGAGCTAGCGGGGGTGTATACAATGAGCAGTTCTTC.

The CDR3 here is CASSLATSGSSDTQYF. DNA for the CDR3: TGTGCCAGCAGCTTAGCGACTAGCGGGTCTTCAGATACGCAGTATTTT. The chain couples TRBV7-9 to TRBJ2-3; 10 bases fit TRBD2. Germline V CDR1 and CDR2: SEHNR, FQNEAQ (reference sequence). This CDR3 has 16 amino acids. The V and J ends lost 0 bases and 4 bases, in that order; junction bases with no gene match: 4.

This chain connects TRBV5-8 to TRBJ2-7; 9 nucleotides match TRBD1. V shed 4 bases, J shed 3 bases, and the junction held 11 bases outside the gene matches. The germline V gene has CDR1 SGHTS and CDR2 YDEGEE. CDR3 length equals 16 residues. The CDR3 spells CASSQGQGSVVYEQYF. As DNA, the CDR3 is TGTGCCAGCAGCCAAGGACAGGGGTCCGTAGTCTACGAGCAGTACTTC.

This clone is a singleton in its sample. V gene TRBV20-1 combines with J gene TRBJ2-7; D gene ambiguous. The CDR3 sequence is 11 residues long. Trimming took 3 bases from V and 4 from J, leaving 7 bases between them. From germline, CDR1 is DFQATT and CDR2 SNEGSKA (reference sequence). The CDR3 nucleotides read TGCAGTGCTAGGGTTAGTTACGAGCAGTACTTC. Residues: CSARVSYEQYF.

This clone has only a few counts. CDR3 sequence reads: CASSTGVAEQYF. The CDR3 bases are TGTGCCAGCAGCACCGGGGTAGCCGAGCAGTACTTC. The chain combines TRBV7-9 with TRBJ2-7; a weak D match, TRBD2 (5 bases). Trimming removed 5 bases from V and 6 bases from J, with 11 bases in between. Germline V gene sequence: CDR1 SEHNR, CDR2 FQNEAQ (reference sequence). The CDR3 covers 12 residues.

The J gene is TRBJ2-1, the V gene TRBV4-1, with 15 bases lining up with TRBD2. This CDR3 contains 17 residues. The germline V gene has CDR1 MGHRA and CDR2 YSYEKL. V shed 7 bases, J shed 5 bases, and the junction held 9 bases outside the gene matches. This chain's CDR3 is CASNLFGTSGGNNEQFF. The CDR3 DNA reads TGCGCCAGCAACCTCTTCGGGACTAGCGGGGGGAACAATGAGCAGTTCTTC.

The chain is built from TRBV18 and TRBJ1-4; maybe TRBD1 (5 bases). CDR1 is KGHSH and CDR2 is LQKENI in the germline V gene. CDR3 length: 17 amino acids. Trimming removed 1 base at V and 5 bases at J, with 17 bases between. Written as DNA, the CDR3 is TGTGCCAGCTCACCACAGGACGCGGGGCTGGGAAATGAAAAACTGTTTTTT. Encoded protein: CASSPQDAGLGNEKLFF.

The rearrangement uses TRBV10-3 and TRBJ2-1, with D possibly matching TRBD2 (6 bases). The germline V gene has CDR1 ENHRY and CDR2 SYGVKD. Between the trimmed V and J ends, which lost 4 bases and 5 bases, there was a span of 12 bases. The CDR3 is made up of 14 amino acids. The CDR3 reads CAISVSGTDNEQFF. The CDR3 DNA sequence: TGTGCCATCAGTGTTAGCGGAACGGACAATGAGCAGTTCTTC.

The chain has TRBV11-2 and TRBJ2-2; D is ambiguous. The length of the CDR3 is 14 residues. Germline assignment: CDR1 SGHAT and CDR2 FQNNGV. With 1 base removed from V and 2 bases from J, the gap between germline ends came to 5 bases. Here the CDR3 reads CASSLAFNTGELFF. DNA for the CDR3: TGTGCCAGCAGCTTAGCGTTCAACACCGGGGAGCTGTTTTTT.

As for this clone: The junction departs from germline at one end; a sequencing error may be responsible. This sequence joins TRBV3-1 (or the pseudogene TRBV3-2) and TRBJ1-2; D is possibly TRBD1 (6 bases). This CDR3 region has 13 residues. Germline CDR1 LGHDT, CDR2 YNNKEL (reference sequence). The CDR3 is CASSQSSTGGEAF. The CDR3 DNA follows: TGTGCCAGCAGCCAGAGTTCGACAGGAGGTGAGGCCTTC.

The genes are TRBV5-4 and TRBJ2-2, with TRBD2 as a possible D gene (6 bases). Germline V gene data show CDR1 as SGHNT and CDR2 as YYREEE (reference sequence). This CDR3 has 14 amino acids. V was cut by 4 bases and J by 4 bases, with 11 bases left in between. The CDR3 here is CASSEAGLTGELFF. CDR3 nucleotide sequence: TGTGCCAGCAGCGAAGCGGGCCTCACCGGGGAGCTGTTTTTT.

This rearrangement joins TRBV7-9 to TRBJ1-4; D remains unclear. Germline V CDR1 and CDR2: SEHNR, FQNEAQ (reference sequence). There are 12 residues in the CDR3. V lost 3 bases, J lost 7 bases, and 6 bases lay in between. Written as DNA, the CDR3 is TGTGCCAGCAGCTTTACGGGTGAAAAACTGTTTTTT. Amino acids: CASSFTGEKLFF.

The genes are TRBV10-3 and TRBJ2-7; 9 nucleotides match TRBD2. V lost 10 bases and J lost 3; bases outside the gene matches: 16. Germline lookup yields CDR1 ENHRY and CDR2 SYGVKD. The CDR3 sequence is 16 residues long. The CDR3 DNA reads as TGTGCCACCCTGGCTAGCGGGAAGATGATAGGCTACGAGCAGTACTTC. Translating it yields CATLASGKMIGYEQYF.

The chain employs TRBV9 and TRBJ2-5, with D tentatively TRBD2 (6 bases). CDR3 length: 13 residues. With 6 bases removed from V and 4 bases from J, the gap between germline ends came to 13 bases. Germline CDR1 and CDR2: SGDLS and YYNGEE. In nucleotides, the CDR3 is TGTGCCAGCACCCCTGGGGAGGTAGAGACCCAGTACTTC. This sequence encodes CASTPGEVETQYF. Drawing the rest from reference TRBV9 and TRBJ2-5, the complete variable domain is DSGVTQTPKHLITATGQRVTLRCSPRSGDLSVYWYQQSLDQGLQFLIQYYNGEERAKGNILERFSAQQFPDLHSELNLSSLELGDSALYFCASTPGEVETQYFGPGTRLLVL.

The chain uses TRBV2 and TRBJ1-1, with unresolved D. Trimming shortened V by 6 bases and J by 2 bases, and 16 bases separated the two germline ends. The CDR3 consists of 15 residues. Germline V lookup: CDR1 SNHLY, CDR2 FYNNEI. CDR3 sequence reads: CASSHLAASNTEAFF. CDR3 bases: TGTGCCAGCAGCCACCTAGCCGCCAGCAACACTGAAGCTTTCTTT.